This is a list of T cell receptor beta chains from one sample in a study of identical twins. TCRdb ran MiXCR on the 5' RACE reads and lists one entry per CDR3 protein. The data hold about 530,000 distinct CDR3 sequences, with about 20% observed a single time. These data were likewise used in another study, on yellow fever vaccine responses in identical twins.

The sample was CD4+ T cells sorted from blood. These receptors were taken from a woman under 30 in good health. Each CDR3 is given without its conserved first and last residue. Fields, in order: J gene, V gene, CDR3 protein.

>TRBJ1-1|TRBV6-5
ASGTAGEAF
>TRBJ2-2|TRBV5-6
ASSLRTGGAGTGELF
>TRBJ2-1|TRBV28
ASRSPGQGPGEQF
>TRBJ2-5|TRBV20-1
SAPTGQETQY
>TRBJ1-2|TRBV12-3/TRBV12-4
ASSRGTGENYGYT
>TRBJ2-3|TRBV6-1
ASSDGWDTDTQY
>TRBJ2-7|TRBV21-1
ASIKNRDEQY
>TRBJ2-1|TRBV19
ASSTPRTSRNNEQF
>TRBJ2-2|TRBV7-8
ASSLEIVGGTTGELF
>TRBJ1-6|TRBV6-5
ASSYTQAMSSPLH
>TRBJ2-7|TRBV12-3/TRBV12-4
ASTTTQGGEQY
>TRBJ2-5|TRBV19
ASSPTGAETQY
>TRBJ1-2|TRBV5-4
ASSYTGGLFGYT
>TRBJ2-1|TRBV20-1
SARPPPPPSNSYNEQF
>TRBJ2-1|TRBV7-3
ASSSPAGGGNEQF
>TRBJ1-1|TRBV7-9
ASSLAGSAF
>TRBJ2-1|TRBV5-8
ASSLSVNSPRYNEQF
>TRBJ2-1|TRBV5-5
ASSLILNEQF
>TRBJ2-3|TRBV20-1
SAHSRQAGAADTQY
>TRBJ2-4|TRBV5-1
ASSSEEGSVGLGNIQY
>TRBJ1-2|TRBV5-1
ASSLPSRAGGYT
>TRBJ2-4|TRBV20-1
SAPGAGVAKNIQY
>TRBJ2-1|TRBV2
ASSGTSGRAIVYNEQF
>TRBJ2-3|TRBV9
ASSVVSGGAADTQY
>TRBJ1-4|TRBV11-2
ASSRRQGATNEKLF
>TRBJ2-1|TRBV20-1
SARAQRVSSYNEQF
>TRBJ1-1|TRBV5-1
ASSLGIITGGNDEAF
>TRBJ2-1|TRBV12-3/TRBV12-4
ASNSEGYNEQF